The 2 T cell receptor beta chains listed next were all sequenced from one sample in a study of cytomegalovirus exposure and HLA in healthy donors. It was with 60 Vbeta and 13 Jbeta primers that the PCR ran. The protocol was immunoSEQ multiplex PCR, while the TCRdb copy is restricted to in-frame clones and leaves out a portion. Of 130,000 to 150,000 clones listed, around 79% are singletons. Sequencing was performed on PBMCs. Receptors were obtained from a male donor in good health and CMV-seronegative.

The genes are TRBV5-5 and TRBJ2-5; D perhaps matches TRBD1 (6 bases). This CDR3 has 14 residues. Germline V lookup: CDR1 SGHKS, CDR2 YYEKEE (reference sequence). Trimming removed 3 bases from V and 5 bases from J, with 14 bases in between. The CDR3 DNA reads TGTGCCAGCAGCTCAAACACAGGGTCGGAGACCCAGTACTTC. Its translation: CASSSNTGSETQYF.

The CDR3 here is CASRKQGNAEAFF. The CDR3 nucleotides read TGTGCCAGCAGGAAACAGGGTAACGCTGAAGCTTTCTTT. The rearrangement uses TRBV27 and TRBJ1-1; tentative D call: TRBD1 (6 bases). CDR1 is MNHEY, CDR2 SMNVEV, per germline (reference sequence). CDR3 length: 13 amino acids. Trimming shortened V by 6 bases and J by 6 bases, and 14 bases separated the two germline ends.